This TCR beta chain was sequenced during a study of regulatory T cells in long-lasting Graves disease. Study in general: Those with persistent Graves' disease had received antithyroid drugs for over 5 years with positive TSH receptor antibodies.

Findings of the study overall: Patients with persistent disease shared 2,741 public clonotypes, outpacing the 966 shared by new patients. Accuracy may have suffered from the small sample size. The TCR repertoire of persistent Graves' patients was less diverse than that of newly diagnosed ones.

The V gene lost 5 bases and the J gene lost 6 bases, with 8 bases spanning the gap. This CDR3 is 11 amino acids long. Germline values: CDR1 SGHAT, CDR2 FQNNGV. To make TCR beta libraries, researchers used iRepertoire HTBI primers and Arm-PCR of CDR3 regions. TCRdb passed the multiplex PCR reads through MiXCR, listing each CDR3 protein once. The sample lists about 400,000 distinct CDR3 sequences, around 20% occurring once. The time point: persistent/refractory GD, antithyroid drugs over 5 years with positive TRAb. The TCR library was prepared using RNA isolated from PBMCs. With regard to this clonotype: The antigen is unknown. This probably arose from a read error, given a far larger clone one base away.

The source is a female donor with Graves disease. The sequencing here drew on peripheral blood mononuclear cells (PBMCs), taken when the disease was refractory, from a patient treated with antithyroid drugs. This rearrangement joins TRBV11-2 to TRBJ2-7; D is uncertain. Here the CDR3 reads CASSQACEQYF. CDR3 bases: TGTGCCAGCAGCCAAGCCTGCGAGCAGTACTTC.